Listed below are T cell receptor beta chains from one sample, sequenced in a study of identical twins. TCRdb reprocessed the 5' RACE reads with MiXCR, giving one entry per CDR3 protein. The data show hundreds of thousands of distinct CDR3 sequences, 5.5% to 7.5% seen once. Sequenced input: naive T cells sorted from blood. The receptors were gathered from a man in his late teens or twenties in good health. Each CDR3 is given with its conserved first and last residue. The order of the fields is D gene, J gene, clone size, V gene, CDR3 protein, CDR3 DNA. A D gene is named only where the DNA matches it firmly. Size is omitted from some rows. Given values are once, few, many or a class for expanded clones.

.,TRBJ1-6,few,TRBV5-1,CASSPTGRTIYNSPLHF,TGCGCCAGCAGCCCTACGGGACGGACGATCTATAATTCACCCCTCCACTTT
.,TRBJ2-4,.,TRBV5-1,CASSLGPGVVAKNIQYF,TGCGCCAGCAGCTTGGGCCCAGGGGTCGTAGCCAAAAACATTCAGTACTTC
.,TRBJ1-5,few,TRBV24-1,CATSDFYRVLNQPQHF,TGTGCCACCAGTGATTTCTACAGGGTGCTCAATCAGCCCCAGCATTTT
.,TRBJ1-6,.,TRBV20-1,CSARDGETYNSPLHF,TGCAGTGCTAGAGATGGGGAAACCTATAATTCACCCCTCCACTTT
TRBD1,TRBJ2-2,many,TRBV6-5,CASSYPRDRGGTGELFF,TGTGCCAGCAGTTACCCCCGGGACAGGGGTGGGACCGGGGAGCTGTTTTTT
TRBD2,TRBJ2-1,many,TRBV9,CASSVEQGGNNEQFF,TGTGCCAGCAGCGTAGAGCAGGGAGGGAACAATGAGCAGTTCTTC
.,TRBJ2-5,.,TRBV4-3,CASSQDRRGGGTQYF,TGCGCCAGCAGCCAAGATCGGAGGGGGGGTGGGACCCAGTACTTC
.,TRBJ2-3,many,TRBV7-6,CASSLGLARGTDTQYF,TGTGCCAGCAGCTTAGGCCTAGCCCGGGGTACAGATACGCAGTATTTT
.,TRBJ2-2,.,TRBV18,CASSPPGGSGELFF,TGTGCCAGCTCACCACCGGGTGGGTCCGGGGAGCTGTTTTTT
TRBD2,TRBJ2-3,many,TRBV5-1,CASSAGTSSDTQYF,TGCGCCAGCAGCGCCGGGACTAGCTCGGATACGCAGTATTTT
.,TRBJ2-5,few,TRBV4-1,CASSQAAILETQYF,TGCGCCAGCAGCCAAGCGGCCATCCTAGAGACCCAGTACTTC
.,TRBJ2-5,.,TRBV5-6,CASSVLSRSQETQYF,TGTGCCAGCAGCGTCCTATCGAGGAGCCAAGAGACCCAGTACTTC
.,TRBJ1-2,few,TRBV9,CASSVEAGRGGYGYTF,TGTGCCAGCAGCGTAGAGGCGGGCAGGGGTGGCTATGGCTACACCTTC
.,TRBJ1-5,many,TRBV25-1,CASRGQNQPQHF,TGTGCCAGCAGAGGACAGAATCAGCCCCAGCATTTT
.,TRBJ1-1,many,TRBV20-1,CSAMVGSNTEAFF,TGCAGTGCTATGGTAGGGAGTAACACTGAAGCTTTCTTT
.,TRBJ2-1,many,TRBV9,CASSGVRGEQFF,TGTGCCAGCAGCGGGGTCCGGGGTGAGCAGTTCTTC
TRBD2,TRBJ2-1,few,TRBV2,CASAREGRPGNEQFF,TGTGCCAGCGCGAGGGAGGGCCGGCCGGGCAATGAGCAGTTCTTC
.,TRBJ2-3,many,TRBV6-6,CASSYSRDTQYF,TGTGCCAGCAGTTACTCCAGGGATACGCAGTATTTT
.,TRBJ2-4,many,TRBV6-5,CASSSRGLEAKNIQYF,TGTGCCAGCAGTTCCCGCGGGTTGGAGGCCAAAAACATTCAGTACTTC
.,TRBJ2-7,.,TRBV12-3/TRBV12-4,CSSSSDTYEQYF,TGTTCCAGCAGTTCCGACACCTACGAGCAGTACTTC
.,TRBJ2-1,many,TRBV28,CASSFGTYNEQFF,TGTGCCAGCAGTTTTGGGACTTACAATGAGCAGTTCTTC
.,TRBJ1-1,.,TRBV4-1,CASSQVQGPMNTEAFF,TGCGCCAGCAGCCAAGTCCAGGGGCCAATGAACACTGAAGCTTTCTTT
TRBD1,TRBJ2-7,few,TRBV5-6,CASSLPGQTYEQYF,TGTGCCAGCAGCTTGCCGGGACAGACCTACGAGCAGTACTTC
.,TRBJ2-1,.,TRBV4-1,CASSQSGETYNEQFF,TGCGCCAGCAGCCAATCGGGAGAGACCTACAATGAGCAGTTCTTC
.,TRBJ2-3,few,TRBV6-1,CASSELVGPERTDTQYF,TGTGCCAGCAGTGAACTAGTAGGACCCGAACGCACAGATACGCAGTATTTT
TRBD2,TRBJ2-3,few,TRBV5-1,CASSLFPGTSSDTQYF,TGCGCCAGCAGCTTGTTCCCCGGGACTAGCTCTGATACGCAGTATTTT
.,TRBJ2-1,many,TRBV21-1,CASSTTSGRDKGAYNEQFF,TGTGCCAGCAGCACGACTAGCGGGAGGGATAAAGGGGCTTACAATGAGCAGTTCTTC
TRBD2,TRBJ2-2,.,TRBV6-1,CASSRLATTGELFF,TGTGCCAGCAGTCGACTAGCGACGACCGGGGAGCTGTTTTTT
.,TRBJ2-1,.,TRBV5-1,CASSITPNNEQFF,TGCGCCAGCAGCATCACTCCAAACAATGAGCAGTTCTTC
.,TRBJ2-7,.,TRBV9,CASSNTNLVEQYF,TGTGCCAGCAGCAACACCAATCTGGTCGAGCAGTACTTC
TRBD1,TRBJ2-7,many,TRBV4-3,CASSARLQGHEQYF,TGCGCCAGCAGCGCACGCCTACAGGGGCACGAGCAGTACTTC
.,TRBJ2-5,many,TRBV12-3/TRBV12-4,CASGGGEEETQYF,TGTGCCAGCGGAGGCGGTGAAGAAGAGACCCAGTACTTC
.,TRBJ2-6,.,TRBV29-1,CSVDKGSGANVLTF,TGCAGCGTTGACAAGGGCTCTGGGGCCAACGTCCTGACTTTC
.,TRBJ2-5,many,TRBV12-3/TRBV12-4,CASSQTGPETQYF,TGTGCCAGCAGTCAAACGGGGCCAGAGACCCAGTACTTC
.,TRBJ2-3,many,TRBV20-1,CSASSGAGPRDTQYF,TGCAGTGCTAGTTCTGGGGCAGGCCCACGGGATACGCAGTATTTT
.,TRBJ1-1,few,TRBV30,CAWSVRKNTEAFF,TGTGCCTGGAGTGTGAGGAAGAACACTGAAGCTTTCTTT
TRBD2,TRBJ2-3,few,TRBV5-1,CASSLGGLAGGDTDTQYF,TGCGCCAGCAGCTTGGGGGGTCTAGCGGGAGGCGACACAGATACGCAGTATTTT
.,TRBJ2-5,many,TRBV28,CASSFPTTF,TGTGCCAGCAGTTTCCCGACGACCTTC
TRBD1,TRBJ2-5,many,TRBV25-1,CASSGFGTGQYF,TGTGCCAGCAGTGGGTTCGGGACAGGACAGTACTTC
TRBD1,TRBJ2-7,.,TRBV7-9,CASSDRAFYEQYF,TGTGCCAGCAGTGACAGGGCCTTCTACGAGCAGTACTTC
.,TRBJ1-6,.,TRBV5-1,CASSLGPSLYSPLHF,TGCGCCAGCAGCTTGGGACCAAGCCTTTATTCACCCCTCCACTTT
TRBD2,TRBJ2-5,few,TRBV11-1,CASSPVASGLMGQETQYF,TGTGCCAGCAGCCCCGTGGCTAGCGGCCTAATGGGGCAAGAGACCCAGTACTTC
TRBD2,TRBJ2-3,few,TRBV20-1,CSASLAGAGTDTQYF,TGCAGTGCTTCTCTAGCGGGAGCTGGCACAGATACGCAGTATTTT
.,TRBJ2-2,few,TRBV6-2/TRBV6-3,CASTATRTGELFF,TGTGCCAGCACCGCCACTCGGACCGGGGAGCTGTTTTTT
.,TRBJ1-2,.,TRBV11-2,CASSLVGSYYGYTF,TGTGCCAGCAGCTTAGTGGGATCCTACTATGGCTACACCTTC
.,TRBJ2-2,many,TRBV20-1,CSAREVGHTGELFF,TGCAGTGCTAGAGAGGTTGGACACACCGGGGAGCTGTTTTTT
.,TRBJ2-1,few,TRBV20-1,CSARGVRGGDEQFF,TGCAGTGCTAGGGGGGTGAGGGGGGGGGATGAGCAGTTCTTC
.,TRBJ2-5,many,TRBV18,CASSREETQYF,TGCGCCAGCAGCAGGGAAGAGACCCAGTACTTC